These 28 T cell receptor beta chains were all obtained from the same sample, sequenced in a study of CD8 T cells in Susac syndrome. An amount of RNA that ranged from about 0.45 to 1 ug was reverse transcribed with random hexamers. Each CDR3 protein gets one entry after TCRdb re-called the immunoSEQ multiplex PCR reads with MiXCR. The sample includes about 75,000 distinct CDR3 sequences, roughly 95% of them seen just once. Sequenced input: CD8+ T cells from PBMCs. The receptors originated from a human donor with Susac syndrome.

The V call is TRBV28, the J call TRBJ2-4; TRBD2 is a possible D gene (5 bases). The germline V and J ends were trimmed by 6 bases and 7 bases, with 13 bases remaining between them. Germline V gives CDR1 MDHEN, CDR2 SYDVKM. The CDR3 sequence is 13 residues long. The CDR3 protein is CASSRLRENIQYF. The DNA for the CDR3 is TGTGCCAGCAGCCGACTGAGGGAGAACATTCAGTACTTC. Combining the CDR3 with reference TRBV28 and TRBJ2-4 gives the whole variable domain DVKVTQSSRYLVKRTGEKVFLECVQDMDHENMFWYRQDPGLGLRLIYFSYDVKMKEKGDIPEGYSVSREKKERFSLILESASTNQTSMYLCASSRLRENIQYFGAGTRLSVL.

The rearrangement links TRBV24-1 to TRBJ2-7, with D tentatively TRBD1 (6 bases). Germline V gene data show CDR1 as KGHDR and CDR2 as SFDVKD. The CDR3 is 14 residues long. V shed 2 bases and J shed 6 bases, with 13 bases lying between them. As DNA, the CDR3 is TGTGCCACCAGTGATTCCAGGGGTCTGGGCGAGCAGTACTTC. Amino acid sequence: CATSDSRGLGEQYF.

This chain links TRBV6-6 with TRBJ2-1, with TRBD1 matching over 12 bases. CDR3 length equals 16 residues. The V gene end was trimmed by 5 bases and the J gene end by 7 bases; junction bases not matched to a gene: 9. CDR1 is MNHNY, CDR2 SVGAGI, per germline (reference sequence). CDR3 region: CASSKYPGQGANEQFF. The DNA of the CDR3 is TGTGCCAGCAGTAAATACCCGGGACAGGGGGCAAATGAGCAGTTCTTC.

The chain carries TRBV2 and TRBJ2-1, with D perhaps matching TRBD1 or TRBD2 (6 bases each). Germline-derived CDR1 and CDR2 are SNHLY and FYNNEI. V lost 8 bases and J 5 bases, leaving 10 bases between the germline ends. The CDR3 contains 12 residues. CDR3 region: CASPGGNNEQFF. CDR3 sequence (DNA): TGTGCCAGCCCCGGGGGCAACAATGAGCAGTTCTTC. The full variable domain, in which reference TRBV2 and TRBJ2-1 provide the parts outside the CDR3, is EPEVTQTPSHQVTQMGQEVILRCVPISNHLYFYWYRQILGQKVEFLVSFYNNEISEKSEIFDDQFSVERPDGSNFTLKIRSTKLEDSAMYFCASPGGNNEQFFGPGTRLTVL.

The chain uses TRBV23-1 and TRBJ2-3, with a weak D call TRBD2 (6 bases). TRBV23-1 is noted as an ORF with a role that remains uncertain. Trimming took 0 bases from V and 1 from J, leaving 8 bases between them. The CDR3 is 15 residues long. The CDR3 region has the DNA TGCGCCAGCAGTCAATCCGCGGGACGCACAGATACGCAGTATTTT. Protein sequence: CASSQSAGRTDTQYF.

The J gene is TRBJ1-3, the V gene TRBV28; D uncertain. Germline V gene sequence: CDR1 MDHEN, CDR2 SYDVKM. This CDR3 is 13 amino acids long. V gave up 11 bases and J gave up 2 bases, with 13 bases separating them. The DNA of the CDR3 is TGTGCCTCCCGGGTCTCGACTGGAAACACCATATATTTT. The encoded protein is CASRVSTGNTIYF. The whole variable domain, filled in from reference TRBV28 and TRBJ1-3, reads DVKVTQSSRYLVKRTGEKVFLECVQDMDHENMFWYRQDPGLGLRLIYFSYDVKMKEKGDIPEGYSVSREKKERFSLILESASTNQTSMYLCASRVSTGNTIYFGEGSWLTVV.

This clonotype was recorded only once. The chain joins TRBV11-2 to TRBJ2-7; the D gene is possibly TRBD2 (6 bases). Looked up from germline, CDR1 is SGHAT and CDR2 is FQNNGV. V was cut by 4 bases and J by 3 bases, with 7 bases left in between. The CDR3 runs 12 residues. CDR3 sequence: CASSWGDYEQYF. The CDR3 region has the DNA TGTGCCAGCAGCTGGGGGGACTACGAGCAGTACTTC.

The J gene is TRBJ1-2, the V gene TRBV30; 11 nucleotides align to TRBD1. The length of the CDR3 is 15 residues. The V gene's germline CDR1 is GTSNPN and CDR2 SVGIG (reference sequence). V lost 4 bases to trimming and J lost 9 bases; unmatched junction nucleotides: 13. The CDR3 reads CAWNSGTGGFRSYTF. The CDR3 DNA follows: TGTGCCTGGAACTCCGGGACAGGGGGTTTTCGGAGCTACACCTTC.

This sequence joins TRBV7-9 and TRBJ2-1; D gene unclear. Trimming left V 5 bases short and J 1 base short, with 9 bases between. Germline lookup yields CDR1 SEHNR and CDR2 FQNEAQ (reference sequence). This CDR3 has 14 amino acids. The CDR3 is CASSHEVSYNEQFF. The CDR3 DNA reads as TGTGCCAGCAGCCACGAGGTTTCCTACAATGAGCAGTTCTTC.

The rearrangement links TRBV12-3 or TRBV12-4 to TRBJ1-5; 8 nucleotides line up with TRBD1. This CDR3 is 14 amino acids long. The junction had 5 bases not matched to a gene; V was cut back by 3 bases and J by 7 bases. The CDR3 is CASSFQGAGQPQHF. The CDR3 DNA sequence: TGTGCCAGCAGTTTCCAGGGGGCAGGACAGCCCCAGCATTTT.

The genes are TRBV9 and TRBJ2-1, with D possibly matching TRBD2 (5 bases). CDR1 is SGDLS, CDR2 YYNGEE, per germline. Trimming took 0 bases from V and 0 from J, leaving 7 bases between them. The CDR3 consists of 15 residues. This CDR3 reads CASSVASSSYNEQFF. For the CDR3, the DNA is TGTGCCAGCAGCGTAGCTAGCAGCTCCTACAATGAGCAGTTCTTC. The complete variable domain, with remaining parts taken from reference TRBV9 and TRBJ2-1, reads DSGVTQTPKHLITATGQRVTLRCSPRSGDLSVYWYQQSLDQGLQFLIQYYNGEERAKGNILERFSAQQFPDLHSELNLSSLELGDSALYFCASSVASSSYNEQFFGPGTRLTVL.

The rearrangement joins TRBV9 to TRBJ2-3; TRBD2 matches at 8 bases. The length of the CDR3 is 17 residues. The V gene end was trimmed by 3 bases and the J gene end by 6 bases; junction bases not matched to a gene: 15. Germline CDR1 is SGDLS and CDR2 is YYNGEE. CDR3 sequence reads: CASSGSDQRGRWDTQYF. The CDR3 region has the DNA TGTGCCAGCAGCGGTAGCGATCAGCGGGGGCGTTGGGATACGCAGTATTTT.

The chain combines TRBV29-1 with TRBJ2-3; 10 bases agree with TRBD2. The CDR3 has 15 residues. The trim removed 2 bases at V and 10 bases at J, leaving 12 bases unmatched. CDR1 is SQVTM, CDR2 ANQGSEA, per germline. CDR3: CSVESASGGAGSQYF. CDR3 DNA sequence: TGCAGCGTTGAATCGGCTAGCGGGGGAGCAGGATCGCAGTATTTT.

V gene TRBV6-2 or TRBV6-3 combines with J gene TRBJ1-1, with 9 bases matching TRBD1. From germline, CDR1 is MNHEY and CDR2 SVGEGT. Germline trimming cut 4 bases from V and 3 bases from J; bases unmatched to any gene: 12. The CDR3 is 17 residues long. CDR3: CASSSGQGWAFDTEAFF. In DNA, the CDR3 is TGTGCCAGCAGTTCGGGACAGGGATGGGCGTTCGACACTGAAGCTTTCTTT.

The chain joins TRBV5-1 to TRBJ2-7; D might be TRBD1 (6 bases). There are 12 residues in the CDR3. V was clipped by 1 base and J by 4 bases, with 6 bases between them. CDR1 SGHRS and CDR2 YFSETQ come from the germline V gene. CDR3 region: CASSLRGYEQYF. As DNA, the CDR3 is TGCGCCAGCAGCTTGAGGGGGTACGAGCAGTACTTC. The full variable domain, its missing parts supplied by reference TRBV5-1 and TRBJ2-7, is KAGVTQTPRYLIKTRGQQVTLSCSPISGHRSVSWYQQTPGQGLQFLFEYFSETQRNKGNFPGRFSGRQFSNSRSEMNVSTLELGDSALYLCASSLRGYEQYFGPGTRLTVT.

The CDR3 DNA sequence: TGCAGTGCTAGTCCCCTCTCGGGGCGGAACACTGAAGCTTTCTTT. Translation: CSASPLSGRNTEAFF. The J gene is TRBJ1-1, the V gene TRBV20-1, with a weak D call TRBD1 (5 bases). Trimming shortened V by 3 bases and J by 1 base, and 15 bases separated the two germline ends. This CDR3 is 15 amino acids long. Per the germline V gene, CDR1 is DFQATT and CDR2 is SNEGSKA (reference sequence).

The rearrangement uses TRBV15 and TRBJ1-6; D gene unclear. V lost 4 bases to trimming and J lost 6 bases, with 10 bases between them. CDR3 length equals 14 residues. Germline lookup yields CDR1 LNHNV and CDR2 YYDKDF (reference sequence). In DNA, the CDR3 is TGTGCCACCAGCATGGAGCTAAGTAATTCACCCCTCCACTTT. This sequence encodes CATSMELSNSPLHF.

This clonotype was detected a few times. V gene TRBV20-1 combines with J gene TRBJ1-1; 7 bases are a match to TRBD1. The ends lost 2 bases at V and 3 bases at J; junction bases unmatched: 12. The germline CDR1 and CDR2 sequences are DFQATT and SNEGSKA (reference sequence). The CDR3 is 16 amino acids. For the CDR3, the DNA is TGCAGTGCTAGATTCCTCAAGGGGGCTTCGGACACTGAAGCTTTCTTT. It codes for CSARFLKGASDTEAFF.

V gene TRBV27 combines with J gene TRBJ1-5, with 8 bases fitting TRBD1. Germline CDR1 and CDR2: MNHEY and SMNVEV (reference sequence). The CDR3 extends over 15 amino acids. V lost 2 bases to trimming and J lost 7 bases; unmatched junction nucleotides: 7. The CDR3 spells CASSLGGAGGQPQHF. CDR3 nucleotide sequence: TGTGCCAGCAGTTTAGGGGGGGCAGGGGGCCAGCCCCAGCATTTT.

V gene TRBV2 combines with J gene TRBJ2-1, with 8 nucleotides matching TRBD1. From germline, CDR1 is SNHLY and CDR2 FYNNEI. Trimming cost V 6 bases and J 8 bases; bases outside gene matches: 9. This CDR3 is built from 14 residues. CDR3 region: CASRETGGIYEQFF. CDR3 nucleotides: TGTGCCAGCAGGGAAACAGGGGGGATCTATGAGCAGTTCTTC.

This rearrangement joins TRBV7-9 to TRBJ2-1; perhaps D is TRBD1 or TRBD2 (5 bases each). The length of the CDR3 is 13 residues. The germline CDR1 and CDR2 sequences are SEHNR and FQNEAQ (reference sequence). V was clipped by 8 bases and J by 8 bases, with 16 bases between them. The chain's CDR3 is CASSGTLRDEQFF. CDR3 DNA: TGTGCCAGCTCCGGGACCCTAAGGGATGAGCAGTTCTTC.

The CDR3 is CSVERQGDGWETQYF. CDR3 nucleotide sequence: TGCAGCGTAGAGCGACAGGGGGATGGTTGGGAGACCCAGTACTTC. The chain is built from TRBV29-1 and TRBJ2-5; 9 bases are shared with TRBD1. The CDR3 contains 15 residues. Germline values: CDR1 SQVTM, CDR2 ANQGSEA. Trimming at V came to 6 bases and at J to 5 bases, leaving 13 bases not matched to a gene.

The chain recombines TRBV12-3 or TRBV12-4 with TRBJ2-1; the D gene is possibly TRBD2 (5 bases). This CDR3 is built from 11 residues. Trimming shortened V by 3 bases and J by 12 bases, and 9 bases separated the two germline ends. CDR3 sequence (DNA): TGTGCCAGCAGTTTCGGGAAATGGCAGTTCTTC. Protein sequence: CASSFGKWQFF.

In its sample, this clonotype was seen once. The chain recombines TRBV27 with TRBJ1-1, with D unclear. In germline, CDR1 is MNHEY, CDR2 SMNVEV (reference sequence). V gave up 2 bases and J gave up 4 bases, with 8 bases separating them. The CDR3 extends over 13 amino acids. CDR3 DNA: TGTGCCAGCAGTTTAATGGGGTCCACTGAAGCTTTCTTT. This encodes CASSLMGSTEAFF.

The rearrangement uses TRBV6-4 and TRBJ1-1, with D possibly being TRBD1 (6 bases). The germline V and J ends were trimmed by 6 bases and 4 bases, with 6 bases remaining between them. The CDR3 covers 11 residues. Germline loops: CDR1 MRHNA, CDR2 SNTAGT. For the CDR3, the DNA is TGTGCCAGCAGGGGGGCCACTGAAGCTTTCTTT. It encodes CASRGATEAFF.

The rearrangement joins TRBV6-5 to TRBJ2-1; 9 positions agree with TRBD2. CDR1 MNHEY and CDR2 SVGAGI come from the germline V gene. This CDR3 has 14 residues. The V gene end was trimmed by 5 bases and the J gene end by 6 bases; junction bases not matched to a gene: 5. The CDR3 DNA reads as TGTGCCAGCAGTCTGCGGGGGGGTCTCAATGAGCAGTTCTTC. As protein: CASSLRGGLNEQFF.

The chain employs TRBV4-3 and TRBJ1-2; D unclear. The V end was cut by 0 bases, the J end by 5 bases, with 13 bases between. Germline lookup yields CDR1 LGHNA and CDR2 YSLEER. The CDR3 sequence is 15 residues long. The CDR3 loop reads CASSQDRVTAYGYTF. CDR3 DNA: TGCGCCAGCAGCCAAGATCGTGTCACTGCATATGGCTACACCTTC.

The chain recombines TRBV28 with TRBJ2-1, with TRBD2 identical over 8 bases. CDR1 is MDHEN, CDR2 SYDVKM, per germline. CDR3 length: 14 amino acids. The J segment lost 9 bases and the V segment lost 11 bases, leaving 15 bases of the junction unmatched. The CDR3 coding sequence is TGTGCCGGCGGTACCGGGACTAGGGGAGGTGAGCAGTTCTTC. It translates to CAGGTGTRGGEQFF.